This T cell receptor beta chain was identified in a study of T cells after yellow fever vaccination. Whole-study findings and limits: The secondary response showed a weaker magnitude and a faster peak, day 5 versus 15.

In making TCR cDNA, 5'RACE template switching added a universal primer site and UMIs to it. TCRdb passed the 5' RACE reads through MiXCR, listing each CDR3 protein once. Of about 510,000 distinct CDR3 sequences in the sample, 21% are singletons; the top ten hold approximately 15%. Trimming took off 0 bases at V and 2 bases at J, with 8 bases between the two ends. This CDR3 contains 15 residues. Per germline, CDR1 LNHNV and CDR2 YYDKDF (reference sequence). This clonotype was recorded only once. Its specificity is not known. This rearrangement joins TRBV15 to TRBJ1-3; possible D gene TRBD1, 6 bases. The TCR comes from a man younger than 35 who received the YFV17D yellow fever vaccine. Sequencing used PBMCs, obtained roughly 20 days after the first yellow fever vaccination. CDR3 amino acids: CATSRESGAGNTIYF. DNA for the CDR3: TGTGCCACCAGCAGAGAATCAGGGGCTGGAAACACCATATATTTT. Using reference TRBV15 and TRBJ1-3 for the parts outside the CDR3, the full variable domain is DAMVIQNPRYQVTQFGKPVTLSCSQTLNHNVMYWYQQKSSQAPKLLFHYYDKDFNNEADTPDNFQSRRPNTSFCFLDIRSPGLGDTAMYLCATSRESGAGNTIYFGEGSWLTVV.